This T cell receptor beta chain originates from a study of blood T cell repertoires in COVID-19. Study at large: PBMCs, B-cell-depleted T cells, or T cells were the source of the cDNA or gDNA that made up the material.

Germline V gene lookup returns CDR1 SGHRS and CDR2 YFSETQ. Trimming cost V 1 base and J 4 bases; bases outside gene matches: 3. CDR3 length: 15 residues. Authors' processing steps: Amplification with reference gene primers provided the estimates of nucleated cell counts. Assay: immunoSEQ multiplex PCR; the TCRdb copy retains only in-frame clones and omits some. V and J calls and clone size follow that table, whereas D and trimming were derived from the DNA. The sample has approximately 190,000 clones, roughly 80% seen once. Sequenced input: peripheral blood. The V call is TRBV5-1, the J call TRBJ2-3; 10 nucleotides align to TRBD2. The TCR sequence derives from a human donor in a cohort sampled during active COVID-19. The chain's CDR3 is CASSLRLAGADTQYF. In DNA form, the CDR3 reads TGCGCCAGCAGCTTGCGCCTAGCGGGAGCAGATACGCAGTATTTT.